The rows below give T cell receptor beta chains drawn from one sample of a study of blood T cell repertoires in COVID-19. The repertoire was sequenced with immunoSEQ multiplex PCR; TCRdb's copy has only in-frame clones and lacks some. The table has about 120,000 clones, 60% to 85% seen once. The sample consisted of peripheral blood. The receptors come from a human donor with acute or convalescent COVID-19. The donor label of this sample is uncertain. CDR3s include the opening cysteine and the closing phenylalanine or tryptophan. A D gene is named only where the DNA matches it firmly. The size field is filled for only some rows; it gives once, few, many or a size class.

. TRBJ1-6 TRBV7-3 TRBD1 CASSFNWAGGWVSPLHF TGTGCCAGCAGCTTTAATTGGGCAGGGGGATGGGTTTCACCCCTCCACTTT
. TRBJ2-3 TRBV7-9 TRBD1 CASSLGTGSTDTQYF TGTGCCAGCAGCTTAGGGACAGGGAGCACAGATACGCAGTATTTT
. TRBJ2-7 TRBV4-1 . CASSQATQAMGPYEQYF TGCGCCAGCAGCCAAGCGACCCAAGCCATGGGGCCCTACGAGCAGTACTTC
. TRBJ2-5 TRBV5-4 . CASSLLGLKETQYF TGTGCCAGCAGCTTGTTGGGGCTGAAAGAGACCCAGTACTTC
. TRBJ1-4 TRBV19 . CASSIDARVRTNEKLFF TGTGCCAGTAGTATAGATGCCAGGGTCAGAACTAATGAAAAACTGTTTTTT
many TRBJ1-5 TRBV28 . CASSLRYQPQHF TGTGCCAGCAGTTTACGGTATCAGCCCCAGCATTTT
. TRBJ2-1 TRBV5-4 . CASSSSPGIVDEQFF TGTGCCAGCAGCTCGAGTCCAGGGATTGTGGATGAGCAGTTCTTC
few TRBJ1-5 TRBV12-3/TRBV12-4 . CASSPGWGLPQHF TGTGCCAGCAGCCCGGGGTGGGGATTGCCCCAGCATTTT
. TRBJ2-3 TRBV2 . CASAEEGAGGDTQYF TGTGCCAGCGCCGAGGAGGGGGCCGGAGGGGATACGCAGTATTTT
. TRBJ2-2 TRBV2 . CASSESGLASSGELFF TGTGCCAGCAGTGAGTCAGGGTTGGCAAGTTCCGGGGAGCTGTTTTTT
. TRBJ2-1 TRBV2 TRBD1 CASSLGQGRLEQFF TGTGCCAGCAGCTTGGGACAGGGCCGCCTTGAGCAGTTCTTC
few TRBJ2-1 TRBV9 TRBD1 CASSGLGQGFRDEQFF TGTGCCAGCAGCGGGCTAGGACAGGGGTTCCGGGATGAGCAGTTCTTC
. TRBJ1-6 TRBV4-1 TRBD1 CASSPTDRDLNSPLHF TGCGCCAGCAGCCCGACGGACAGGGATCTTAATTCACCCCTCCACTTT
. TRBJ2-6 TRBV5-1 . CASDWVGAGANVLTF TGCGCCAGCGACTGGGTAGGGGCTGGGGCCAACGTCCTGACTTTC
. TRBJ2-3 TRBV15 TRBD2 CATSMGGRADTQYF TGTGCCACCAGCATGGGGGGGAGGGCAGATACGCAGTATTTT
. TRBJ1-1 TRBV15 . CATSRDRFLNTEAFF TGTGCCACCAGCAGAGATCGGTTCCTGAACACTGAAGCTTTCTTT
. TRBJ2-1 TRBV24-1 TRBD1 CATSDPRRTGGKYNEQFF TGTGCCACCAGTGATCCTAGGCGGACAGGGGGGAAATACAATGAGCAGTTCTTC
once TRBJ1-2 TRBV3-1/TRBV3-2 . CASSQSGIYGYTF TGTGCCAGCAGCCAGAGCGGGATCTATGGCTACACCTTC
. TRBJ1-5 TRBV19 . CASSTLLQNNQPQHF TGTGCCAGTAGTACACTCCTACAGAACAATCAGCCCCAGCATTTT
. TRBJ2-3 TRBV6-6 . CASSYSLGGSTDTQYF TGTGCCAGCAGTTACTCACTGGGGGGAAGCACAGATACGCAGTATTTT
. TRBJ2-7 TRBV28 TRBD1 CASSLRDRSRRLSYEQYF TGTGCCAGCAGTCTCCGGGACAGGAGTCGTCGGCTGTCCTACGAGCAGTACTTC
once TRBJ1-5 TRBV2 . CASSERRSNQPQHF TGTGCCAGCAGTGAGAGGCGGAGCAATCAGCCCCAGCATTTT
. TRBJ2-1 TRBV5-1 . CASSGGPRGYNEQFF TGCGCCAGCAGTGGGGGGCCCAGGGGGTACAATGAGCAGTTCTTC
. TRBJ1-1 TRBV6-5 TRBD1 CASSRDPGTGVAFF TGTGCCAGCAGTCGCGACCCCGGGACAGGGGTTGCTTTCTTT
. TRBJ2-6 TRBV28 . CASSARGAGANVLTF TGTGCCAGCAGCGCTCGCGGCGCTGGGGCCAACGTCCTGACTTTC
. TRBJ2-5 TRBV28 . CASSFFDIQETQYF TGTGCCAGCAGTTTTTTTGACATCCAAGAGACCCAGTACTTC
once TRBJ1-4 TRBV29-1 TRBD1 CSVQGAGEKLFF TGCAGCGTACAGGGGGCGGGAGAAAAACTGTTTTTT
once TRBJ1-2 TRBV7-9 . CASSFMGGYGYTF TGTGCCAGCAGCTTTATGGGGGGCTATGGCTACACCTTC
. TRBJ1-2 TRBV10-3 TRBD1 CAISKGQGDYGYTF TGTGCCATCAGTAAGGGACAGGGTGACTATGGCTACACCTTC
. TRBJ1-5 TRBV2 TRBD1 CASRGTGDFQPQHF TGTGCCAGCCGGGGGACAGGGGATTTTCAGCCCCAGCATTTT
. TRBJ2-1 TRBV19 TRBD2 CASSTWTSGGGDEQFF TGTGCCAGTAGTACTTGGACTAGCGGGGGGGGCGATGAGCAGTTCTTC
. TRBJ2-5 TRBV9 TRBD2 CASSSVPGGVRETQYF TGTGCCAGCAGCTCCGTGCCGGGGGGGGTTCGAGAGACCCAGTACTTC
. TRBJ2-2 TRBV11-3 . CASSLSVANTGELFF TGTGCCAGCAGCTTAAGCGTCGCGAACACCGGGGAGCTGTTTTTT
. TRBJ2-3 TRBV5-1 . CASSLAGIGTDTQYF TGCGCCAGCAGCTTGGCGGGTATCGGCACAGATACGCAGTATTTT
once TRBJ2-7 TRBV6-5 . CASGKRGQTYEQYF TGTGCCAGCGGGAAACGAGGACAGACCTACGAGCAGTACTTC
. TRBJ2-2 TRBV6-5 . CASSTLENTGELFF TGTGCCAGCAGTACTTTAGAAAACACCGGGGAGCTGTTTTTT
. TRBJ1-2 TRBV11-2 TRBD1 CASSENPTGPYGYTF TGTGCCAGCAGCGAAAACCCGACAGGGCCCTATGGCTACACCTTC
. TRBJ1-1 TRBV24-1 TRBD1 CATSDSRGPGTEAFF TGTGCCACCAGTGACAGCAGGGGGCCGGGCACTGAAGCTTTCTTT
. TRBJ2-2 TRBV9 TRBD1 CASSARQGAGELFF TGTGCCAGCAGCGCCCGGCAGGGGGCCGGGGAGCTGTTTTTT
few TRBJ1-2 TRBV19 TRBD1 CASFNRGDYGYTF TGTGCCAGTTTCAACAGGGGGGACTATGGCTACACCTTC
. TRBJ1-1 TRBV6-7 . CASSFQPPPGHNEAFF TGTGCCAGCAGTTTTCAGCCTCCACCGGGACATAACGAAGCTTTCTTT
. TRBJ1-3 TRBV7-8 TRBD1 CASSLGPPGQGTRNTIYF TGTGCCAGCAGCTTAGGACCCCCGGGACAGGGAACGAGAAACACCATATATTTT